The present entry profiles one T cell receptor beta chain with its context. As yet, its antigen is unknown. Libraries were prepared by immunoSEQ multiplex PCR; TCRdb keeps only in-frame clonotypes and omits some of them. The sample carries roughly 1,100,000 clones, around 76% recorded once. The data are from a study of shared clonotypes between healthy human individuals. Study conclusions and caveats: Generally, naive subsets (rather than memory subsets) showed larger estimated richness.

The specimen was memory CD4+ T cells sorted from blood. Subset in this sample: CD45RA-negative fraction. This receptor was obtained from a man younger than 35 in good health.

The CDR3, as DNA: TGTGCCAGCAGCGTAGCTGGAGCTCCCCCTGGAAACACCATATATTTT. Encoded protein: CASSVAGAPPGNTIYF. The chain combines TRBV9 with TRBJ1-3; D is unresolved. Trimming removed 0 bases from V and 2 bases from J, with 12 bases in between. The CDR3 has 16 residues. Germline lookup yields CDR1 SGDLS and CDR2 YYNGEE. Looking up the rest from reference TRBV9 and TRBJ1-3 gives the full variable domain: DSGVTQTPKHLITATGQRVTLRCSPRSGDLSVYWYQQSLDQGLQFLIQYYNGEERAKGNILERFSAQQFPDLHSELNLSSLELGDSALYFCASSVAGAPPGNTIYFGEGSWLTVV.